This T cell receptor beta chain came from a study of shared clonotypes between healthy human individuals. Broader study findings: Compared with memory subsets, naive subsets generally had larger estimated richness.

Worth noting for this clone: The antigen is not known.

Only in-frame clones appear in the TCRdb table, and some are missing; sequencing was by immunoSEQ multiplex PCR. Among some 2,400,000 clones listed, approximately 94% were seen once. The germline V gene encodes CDR1 MNHNS and CDR2 SASEGT. Trimming cost V 3 bases and J 2 bases, with 7 bases left between them. The CDR3 contains 14 residues. Partitioning of CD4+ cells yielded a CD45RA+ naive subset and a CD45RA-negative memory subset. The receptor was derived from a man between 18 and 29 years old in good health. The sequenced material came from naive CD4+ T cells sorted from blood. Subset noted: CD45RA+ positively selected. V and J are TRBV6-1 and TRBJ1-4; D uncertain. The CDR3 sequence is CASSEQWTNEKLFF. The CDR3 bases are TGTGCCAGCAGTGAGCAGTGGACTAATGAAAAACTGTTTTTT.